These T cell receptor beta chains were read from a single sample in a study of blood T cell repertoires in COVID-19. Clones were read by immunoSEQ multiplex PCR, and TCRdb kept only the in-frame ones, dropping some. The repertoire has roughly 64,000 clones, more than 75% of them found once; the top ten carry 13% to 15%. The specimen was peripheral blood. These receptors all stem from a man aged 55 to 69 with COVID-19, enrolled during active disease. Each CDR3 is given with its conserved first and last residue. The size of a clone is reported for some rows only, either as once, few or many, or as a class for expanded clones.

V gene: TRBV5-4
clone size: -
J gene: TRBJ2-5
CDR3 protein: CASSPGGEETQYF

V gene: TRBV6-5
clone size: once
J gene: TRBJ2-7
CDR3 protein: CASSYSALTGDEQYF

V gene: TRBV14
clone size: -
J gene: TRBJ2-2
CDR3 protein: CASSLVFTGELFF

V gene: TRBV29-1
clone size: -
J gene: TRBJ2-3
CDR3 protein: CSGSGSKGDTQYF

V gene: TRBV6-5
clone size: -
J gene: TRBJ2-2
CDR3 protein: CASSSPTGGVTGELFF

V gene: TRBV19
clone size: -
J gene: TRBJ2-2
CDR3 protein: CASSIRQGNTGELFF

V gene: TRBV27
clone size: -
J gene: TRBJ1-1
CDR3 protein: CASSPRGGHTEAFF

V gene: TRBV5-1
clone size: -
J gene: TRBJ2-1
CDR3 protein: CASSSQGEGNEQFF

V gene: TRBV2
clone size: -
J gene: TRBJ2-3
CDR3 protein: CASSGVETLPDTQYF

V gene: TRBV5-4
clone size: -
J gene: TRBJ1-2
CDR3 protein: CASSTQARTGSGYTF

V gene: TRBV7-3
clone size: many
J gene: TRBJ2-2
CDR3 protein: CASSLAGGELFF

V gene: TRBV3-1/TRBV3-2
clone size: -
J gene: TRBJ2-4
CDR3 protein: CASSQREQNIQYF

V gene: TRBV11-1
clone size: -
J gene: TRBJ2-5
CDR3 protein: CASSLGISGETQYF

V gene: TRBV5-1
clone size: -
J gene: TRBJ1-3
CDR3 protein: CASSLAGQGGGNTIYF

V gene: TRBV19
clone size: -
J gene: TRBJ2-5
CDR3 protein: CASSTDSHQETQYF

V gene: TRBV7-2
clone size: -
J gene: TRBJ2-3
CDR3 protein: CASSRPGLEADTQYF

V gene: TRBV24-1
clone size: -
J gene: TRBJ2-2
CDR3 protein: CATSDLRRGNTGELFF

V gene: TRBV19
clone size: -
J gene: TRBJ2-2
CDR3 protein: CASSPRAGELFF

V gene: TRBV5-1
clone size: -
J gene: TRBJ2-7
CDR3 protein: CASSLALPYEQYF

V gene: TRBV6-5
clone size: -
J gene: TRBJ1-5
CDR3 protein: CASSFGRSSNQPQHF

V gene: TRBV5-4
clone size: -
J gene: TRBJ2-1
CDR3 protein: CASSPGLARYNEQFF

V gene: TRBV11-3
clone size: -
J gene: TRBJ2-3
CDR3 protein: CASSFTGNTQYF

V gene: TRBV9
clone size: -
J gene: TRBJ2-3
CDR3 protein: CASSSQREGTDTQYF

V gene: TRBV30
clone size: -
J gene: TRBJ2-1
CDR3 protein: CAWATSFLEQFF

V gene: TRBV18
clone size: -
J gene: TRBJ2-1
CDR3 protein: CASSILLAGGKNEQFF

V gene: TRBV7-9
clone size: -
J gene: TRBJ2-1
CDR3 protein: CASSKTDYNEQFF

V gene: TRBV5-1
clone size: -
J gene: TRBJ1-1
CDR3 protein: CASSLAPTGATNTEAFF

V gene: TRBV6-2/TRBV6-3
clone size: -
J gene: TRBJ1-1
CDR3 protein: CASSDTGAGTEAFF

V gene: TRBV6-6
clone size: -
J gene: TRBJ2-4
CDR3 protein: CASRNFMGAAKNIQYF

V gene: TRBV5-6
clone size: -
J gene: TRBJ2-2
CDR3 protein: CASSPFPGSGELFF

V gene: TRBV5-4
clone size: -
J gene: TRBJ1-6
CDR3 protein: CASSSGQGNPPLHF

V gene: TRBV5-1
clone size: -
J gene: TRBJ1-4
CDR3 protein: CASSLGAGGDEKLFF

V gene: TRBV10-2
clone size: -
J gene: TRBJ2-5
CDR3 protein: CASSDEETQYF

V gene: TRBV3-1/TRBV3-2
clone size: -
J gene: TRBJ2-1
CDR3 protein: CASSQGPGLEQFF

V gene: TRBV4-2
clone size: once
J gene: TRBJ2-3
CDR3 protein: CASSQDGAYTDTQYF

V gene: TRBV5-5
clone size: -
J gene: TRBJ2-3
CDR3 protein: CASSLMGAEDTQYF

V gene: TRBV7-9
clone size: few
J gene: TRBJ1-1
CDR3 protein: CASSLDGDWGTEAFF

V gene: TRBV10-2
clone size: -
J gene: TRBJ2-5
CDR3 protein: CASRRGREETQYF

V gene: TRBV11-3
clone size: few
J gene: TRBJ1-4
CDR3 protein: CASSTGGEKLFF

V gene: TRBV7-3
clone size: -
J gene: TRBJ2-3
CDR3 protein: CASSLRGVDTQYF

V gene: TRBV6-5
clone size: -
J gene: TRBJ1-3
CDR3 protein: CASSPRTGRNTIYF

V gene: TRBV19
clone size: -
J gene: TRBJ2-5
CDR3 protein: CASSIFFSGETQYF

V gene: TRBV9
clone size: -
J gene: TRBJ2-7
CDR3 protein: CASSVAPGLPHFVYEQYF

V gene: TRBV6-1
clone size: -
J gene: TRBJ1-2
CDR3 protein: CASSEAVTRNYGYTF

V gene: TRBV2
clone size: -
J gene: TRBJ2-1
CDR3 protein: CASLGPKGLAGVLNTYNEQFF

V gene: TRBV14
clone size: few
J gene: TRBJ2-7
CDR3 protein: CASSHPPGRYEQYF

V gene: TRBV5-1
clone size: -
J gene: TRBJ2-3
CDR3 protein: CASGFIAGTDTQYF

V gene: TRBV7-3
clone size: -
J gene: TRBJ2-6
CDR3 protein: CASGSSGANVLTF

V gene: TRBV6-1
clone size: -
J gene: TRBJ2-1
CDR3 protein: CASSEQGGGQFF

V gene: TRBV18
clone size: -
J gene: TRBJ2-4
CDR3 protein: CASSPPLVAKNIQYF

V gene: TRBV18
clone size: -
J gene: TRBJ2-3
CDR3 protein: CASSHAGAEDTQYF

V gene: TRBV5-1
clone size: -
J gene: TRBJ2-5
CDR3 protein: CASSSSPPETQYF